This paragraph reports one TCR beta chain. Its antigen is still unknown. Clones were sequenced by immunoSEQ multiplex PCR, and TCRdb holds only the in-frame ones, with some missing. The table has about 130,000 clones, 80% to 95% seen once; the top ten hold more than 2.5%. This specimen comes from a study of T cell responses to AZD1222 COVID-19 vaccine. Study-wide findings and caveats: Spike was spanned by vaccine-associated CD4 TCRs, which were dominant at 160-218 and 743-854. Repertoire samples came only from after the peak T cell response. Baseline seropositivity occurred in only 5 to 7 AZD1222 recipients.

Germline trimming cut 2 bases from V and 5 bases from J; bases unmatched to any gene: 7. Germline lookup yields CDR1 MNHEY and CDR2 SVGAGI. The CDR3 is made up of 15 amino acids. The input for sequencing was peripheral blood, taken on day 0 of AZD1222 vaccination. The receptor was derived from an adult in good health. V is TRBV6-5 and J is TRBJ1-1, with TRBD1 matching 8 bases. CDR3 nucleotides: TGTGCCAGCAGTTACCGACGGACAGGGAGGACTGAAGCTTTCTTT. It specifies CASSYRRTGRTEAFF.